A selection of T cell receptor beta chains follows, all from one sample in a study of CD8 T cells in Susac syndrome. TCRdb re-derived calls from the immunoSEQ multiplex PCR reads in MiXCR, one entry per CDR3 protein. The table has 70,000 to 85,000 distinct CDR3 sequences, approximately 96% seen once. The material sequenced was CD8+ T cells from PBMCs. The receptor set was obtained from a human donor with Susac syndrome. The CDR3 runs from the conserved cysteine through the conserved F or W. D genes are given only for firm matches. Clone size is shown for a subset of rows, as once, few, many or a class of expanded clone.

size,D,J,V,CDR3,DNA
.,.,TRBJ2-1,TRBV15,CATSRGRYEQFF,TGTGCCACCAGCAGAGGCCGGTACGAGCAGTTCTTC
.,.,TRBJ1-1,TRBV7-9,CASRLQEPTEAFF,TGTGCCAGCAGGTTACAGGAGCCCACTGAAGCTTTCTTT
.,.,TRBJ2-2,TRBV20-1,CSASSWSGTGELFF,TGCAGTGCTAGTAGCTGGAGCGGCACCGGGGAGCTGTTTTTT
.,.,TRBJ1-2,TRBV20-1,CSARSLLGYTF,TGCAGTGCTAGATCGTTGTTAGGCTACACCTTC
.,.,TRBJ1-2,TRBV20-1,CSARGIGGSSLYGYTF,TGCAGTGCTAGAGGGATTGGAGGCAGCAGCCTCTATGGCTACACCTTC
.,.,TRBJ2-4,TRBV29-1,CSVALAGDRGAKNIQYF,TGCAGCGTCGCCCTCGCGGGGGACAGAGGGGCCAAAAACATTCAGTACTTC
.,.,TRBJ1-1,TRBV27,CASSPPGAGDTEAFF,TGTGCCAGCAGTCCCCCGGGGGCCGGGGACACTGAAGCTTTCTTT
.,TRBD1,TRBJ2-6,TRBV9,CASSAAGQGISGANVLTF,TGTGCCAGCAGCGCCGCCGGACAGGGAATCTCTGGGGCCAACGTCCTGACTTTC
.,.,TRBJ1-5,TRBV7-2,CASSTARGSNQPQHF,TGTGCCAGCAGCACGGCTAGAGGGTCCAATCAGCCCCAGCATTTT
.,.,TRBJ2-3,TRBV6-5,CASKAGEASTDTQYF,TGTGCCAGCAAGGCTGGTGAAGCTAGCACAGATACGCAGTATTTT
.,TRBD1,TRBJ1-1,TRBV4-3,CASSQTEPGQGDAEAFF,TGCGCCAGCAGCCAAACGGAACCCGGACAGGGGGACGCTGAAGCTTTCTTT
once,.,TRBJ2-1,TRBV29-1,CSGGAAKQFF,TGCAGCGGAGGGGCGGCCAAGCAGTTCTTC
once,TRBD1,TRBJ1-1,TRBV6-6,CASSQTTGVNTEAFF,TGTGCCAGCAGTCAAACGACAGGGGTCAACACTGAAGCTTTCTTT
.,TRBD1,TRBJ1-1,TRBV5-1,CASSLPGTGQSTEAFF,TGCGCCAGCAGCTTGCCGGGGACAGGGCAGAGCACTGAAGCTTTCTTT
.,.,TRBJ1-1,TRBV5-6,CASSFGATEAFF,TGTGCCAGCAGCTTTGGAGCGACCGAAGCTTTCTTT
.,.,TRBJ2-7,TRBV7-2,CASSLDPKSEQYF,TGTGCCAGCAGCTTAGATCCTAAGAGCGAGCAGTACTTC
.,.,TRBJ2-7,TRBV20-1,CSAPRDTFYEQYF,TGCAGTGCGCCTCGTGACACCTTCTACGAGCAGTACTTC
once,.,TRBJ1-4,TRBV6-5,CASSYDPSLGEKLFF,TGTGCCAGCAGTTACGACCCATCCCTGGGGGAAAAACTGTTTTTT
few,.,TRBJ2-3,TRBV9,CASSGDTQYF,TGTGCCAGCAGCGGCGATACGCAGTATTTT
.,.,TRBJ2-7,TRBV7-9,CASSFPGQYEQYF,TGTGCCAGCAGTTTCCCTGGCCAATACGAGCAGTACTTC
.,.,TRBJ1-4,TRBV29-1,CSVEIGGFGEKLFF,TGCAGCGTTGAAATCGGAGGGTTCGGGGAAAAACTGTTTTTT
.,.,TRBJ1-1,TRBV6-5,CASTNGAMNTEAFF,TGTGCCAGCACCAACGGGGCTATGAACACTGAAGCTTTCTTT
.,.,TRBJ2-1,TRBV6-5,CASSYGTEQFF,TGTGCCAGCAGTTACGGGACTGAGCAGTTCTTC
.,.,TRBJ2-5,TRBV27,CASRDLRETQYF,TGTGCCAGCAGGGACTTGAGAGAGACCCAGTACTTC
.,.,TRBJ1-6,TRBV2,CASSKSDRDSPLHF,TGTGCCAGCAGTAAGTCGGACCGGGATTCACCCCTCCACTTT
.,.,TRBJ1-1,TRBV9,CASSAGDGDTEAFF,TGTGCCAGCAGCGCGGGGGATGGGGACACTGAAGCTTTCTTT
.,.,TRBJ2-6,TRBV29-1,CSVGGPNPSGANVLTF,TGCAGCGTTGGTGGCCCTAATCCCTCTGGGGCCAACGTCCTGACTTTC
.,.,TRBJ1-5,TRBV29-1,CSVAPGRDSNQPQHF,TGCAGCGTTGCTCCGGGCAGAGACAGCAATCAGCCCCAGCATTTT
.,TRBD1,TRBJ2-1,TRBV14,CASSPVTSGTGRHEQFF,TGTGCCAGCAGCCCCGTCACGTCCGGGACAGGGCGCCATGAGCAGTTCTTC
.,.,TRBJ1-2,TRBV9,CASSATQGSGYTF,TGTGCCAGCAGCGCAACTCAGGGAAGCGGCTACACCTTC
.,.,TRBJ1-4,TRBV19,CASINEWGTNEKLFF,TGTGCCAGTATCAACGAGTGGGGAACTAATGAAAAACTGTTTTTT